This T cell receptor beta chain was recovered during a study of blood T cell repertoires in COVID-19. In the original workflow: By means of reference gene primer amplification, nucleated cell counts were estimated. Using immunoSEQ multiplex PCR, the repertoire was profiled, and TCRdb retains in-frame clones only, with some absent. The DNA gave D and trimming, while V, J and clone size come from that table. The sample carries 220,000 or so clones, roughly 85% recorded once. The length of the CDR3 is 15 residues. Trimming took 6 bases from V and 6 from J, leaving 18 bases between them. Germline V gives CDR1 SNHLY, CDR2 FYNNEI.

This clonotype originated in a woman of 80 years or more with acute or convalescent COVID-19. The rearrangement links TRBV2 to TRBJ2-1, with D perhaps TRBD2 (5 bases). Sequenced input: peripheral blood. The CDR3 loop reads CASRRTSAPGNEQFF. The CDR3 DNA sequence: TGTGCCAGCAGACGAACTAGTGCGCCGGGCAATGAGCAGTTCTTC.